The 11 T cell receptor beta chains in this list originate from one sample, sequenced in a study of human T cells and chemical hapten exposure. As to time point: pre-sensitization, week 0. Treatment of the sample: therapeutic diphenylcyclopropenone sensitization with weekly scalp DPC. TCRdb called the RACE reads again in MiXCR, with one record for every CDR3 protein. The sample yields 200,000 to 300,000 distinct CDR3 sequences, around 9.3% seen once. The sample here was whole blood, taken in connection with sensitization to the hapten diphenylcyclopropenone (DPC). These receptors all come from a woman aged 40 to 49 with alopecia areata. Some clones in this sample may be carry-over from other donors' samples.

V gene TRBV6-2 or TRBV6-3 combines with J gene TRBJ2-5; 7 nucleotides match TRBD1. V was clipped by 5 bases and J by 3 bases; unmatched bases: 6. Germline V gives CDR1 MNHEY, CDR2 SVGEGT. CDR3 length equals 14 residues. CDR3 sequence (DNA): TGTGCCAGCAGTCTTCTGACAGGGAAAGAGACCCAGTACTTC. Amino acid sequence: CASSLLTGKETQYF.

The chain carries TRBV6-5 and TRBJ2-6; D is unresolved. V was shortened by 2 bases and J by 5 bases, with 7 bases between the two germline ends. The CDR3 totals 14 residues. The germline V gene has CDR1 MNHEY and CDR2 SVGAGI. The CDR3 region is CASSYGRRANVLTF. The CDR3 DNA reads as TGTGCCAGCAGTTACGGCAGGAGGGCCAACGTCCTGACTTTC.

This clonotype was counted only a few times. The chain employs TRBV5-1 and TRBJ2-5; possibly TRBD1 or TRBD2 for D (5 bases each). The CDR3 runs to 14 residues. Between the trimmed V and J ends, which lost 7 bases and 1 base, there was a span of 14 bases. Germline lookup yields CDR1 SGHRS and CDR2 YFSETQ. CDR3 region: CASARGVLQETQYF. CDR3 DNA: TGCGCCAGCGCTCGAGGGGTTCTCCAAGAGACCCAGTACTTC.

This clonotype has at least ten counts. The chain employs TRBV7-2 and TRBJ2-3; 14 bases agree with TRBD2. J gave up 4 bases and V 5 bases, and 5 bases lay outside the gene matches. CDR3 length: 16 residues. Germline CDR1 SGHTA, CDR2 FQGNSA. The chain's CDR3 is CASSPRLAGGADTQYF. The DNA of the CDR3 is TGTGCCAGCAGCCCCCGACTAGCGGGAGGGGCAGATACGCAGTATTTT. The whole variable domain, filled in from reference TRBV7-2 and TRBJ2-3, reads GAGVSQSPSNKVTEKGKDVELRCDPISGHTALYWYRQSLGQGLEFLIYFQGNSAPDKSGLPSDRFSAERTGGSVSTLTIQRTQQEDSAVYLCASSPRLAGGADTQYFGPGTRLTVL.

In its sample, this clonotype was seen a few times. The chain combines TRBV20-1 with TRBJ2-7, with a possible D match to TRBD2 (6 bases). V lost 1 base to trimming and J lost 1 base, with 17 bases between them. Germline V CDR1 and CDR2: DFQATT, SNEGSKA (reference sequence). This CDR3 has 16 residues. The CDR3 nucleotides read TGCAGTGCTAGAGCACGAGGAAGGGACTGGTCCTACGAGCAGTACTTC. This sequence encodes CSARARGRDWSYEQYF.

This clonotype came up many times. The chain has TRBV7-9 and TRBJ2-3; TRBD2 matches 12 bases. V lost 5 bases to trimming and J lost 4 bases; unmatched junction nucleotides: 7. CDR3 length: 16 residues. Germline CDR1 reads SEHNR; CDR2 reads FQNEAQ (reference sequence). CDR3 protein: CASSESTSGSSDTQYF. As DNA, the CDR3 is TGTGCCAGCAGCGAGTCGACTAGCGGGAGCTCAGATACGCAGTATTTT.

The rearrangement links TRBV25-1 to TRBJ1-6, with 7 bases fitting TRBD1. The CDR3 totals 15 residues. Per germline, CDR1 MGHDK and CDR2 SYGVNS. The CDR3 spells CASEGGGSYNSPLHF. DNA for the CDR3: TGTGCTAGTGAAGGGGGCGGCTCCTATAATTCACCCCTCCACTTT.

This clonotype was seen ten or more times. V gene TRBV6-2 or TRBV6-3 combines with J gene TRBJ1-5; possibly TRBD1 for D (6 bases). CDR1 and CDR2 (germline): MNHEY, SVGEGT. V lost 5 bases, J lost 2 bases, and 19 bases lay in between. The CDR3 length is 17 residues. CDR3 DNA sequence: TGTGCCAGCAGTCAGACGACAGGCCTGGTACGCAATCAGCCCCAGCATTTT. Encoded protein: CASSQTTGLVRNQPQHF.

This clonotype has just a few counts. This sequence joins TRBV28 and TRBJ2-2, with TRBD1 matching 7 bases. CDR3 length: 14 residues. CDR1 is MDHEN and CDR2 is SYDVKM in the germline V gene. V dropped 2 bases and J dropped 4; count of bases not matched to a gene: 1. Here the CDR3 DNA reads TGTGCCAGCAGTTTAACAGGGGCCACCGGGGAGCTGTTTTTT. Translated: CASSLTGATGELFF.

The chain combines TRBV27 with TRBJ1-2; 7 nucleotides match TRBD1. J lost 4 bases, V lost 6 bases, and 8 bases had no gene match. The CDR3 contains 14 residues. Looked up from germline, CDR1 is MNHEY and CDR2 is SMNVEV (reference sequence). The CDR3 here is CASSSGQATYGYTF. The DNA for the CDR3 is TGTGCCAGCAGCTCCGGACAGGCTACCTATGGCTACACCTTC.

This clonotype occurred many times. The chain employs TRBV4-3 and TRBJ2-7; D ambiguous. Germline V gene sequence: CDR1 LGHNA, CDR2 YSLEER. V was cut by 0 bases and J by 3 bases, with 12 bases left in between. This CDR3 contains 15 residues. CDR3 in DNA: TGCGCCAGCAGCCAAGATTTATATGAACGCTACGAGCAGTACTTC. The encoded protein is CASSQDLYERYEQYF.